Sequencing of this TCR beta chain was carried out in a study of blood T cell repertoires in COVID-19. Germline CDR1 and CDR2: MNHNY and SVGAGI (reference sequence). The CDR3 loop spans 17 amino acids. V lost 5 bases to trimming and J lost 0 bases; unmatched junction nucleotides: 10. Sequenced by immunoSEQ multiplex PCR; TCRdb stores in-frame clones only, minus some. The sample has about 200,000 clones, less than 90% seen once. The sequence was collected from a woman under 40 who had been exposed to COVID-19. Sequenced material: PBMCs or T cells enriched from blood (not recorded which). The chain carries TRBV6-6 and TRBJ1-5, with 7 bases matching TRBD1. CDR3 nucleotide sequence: TGTGCCAGCAGTCCTCAGACAGGGAGGTATAGCAATCAGCCCCAGCATTTT. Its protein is CASSPQTGRYSNQPQHF.